The table lists the clone carrying this TCR beta chain with a count of one. V was clipped by 3 bases and J by 6 bases, with 4 bases between them. Germline values: CDR1 KGHSH, CDR2 LQKENI. The CDR3 spans 11 residues. The sample is drawn from a study of blood T cell repertoires in COVID-19. Across the study: COVID-19 samples collected from the United States, Italy and Spain covered acute and convalescent phases.

Some clones are missing from TCRdb's copy, which holds only in-frame ones; the method was immunoSEQ multiplex PCR. The repertoire holds roughly 50,000 clones, with about nine tenths as singletons. The sequenced material came from peripheral blood. This chain connects TRBV18 to TRBJ2-3; the D is unclear. This TCR came from a man between 65 and 85 years old with acute or convalescent COVID-19. The CDR3 DNA reads as TGTGCCAGCTCACCTATGGATACGCAGTATTTT. Translating gives CASSPMDTQYF.